The text below deals with one T cell receptor beta chain. The target antigen is unknown. The source of the sample is a study of cytomegalovirus exposure and HLA in healthy donors. Both 60 Vbeta primers and 13 Jbeta primers went into the PCR. Produced via immunoSEQ multiplex PCR; TCRdb's table is partial and in-frame only. Found here are just over 200,000 clones; the top ten clones hold over 0.95%. The CDR3 loop spans 17 amino acids. The germline V gene encodes CDR1 SGHDN and CDR2 FVKESK. Trimming stripped 1 base from V and 2 bases from J, with 16 bases between. Study results and caveats: Researchers catalogued over 150 TCR beta chains as cytomegalovirus-associated. The dataset shows that most TCR sequences were rare, while some public TCRs occurred in many donors.

Sequencing used PBMCs. The clonotype comes from a girl under 10 years old in good health and CMV-seropositive. This chain connects TRBV14 to TRBJ2-3, with D unclear. The CDR3 coding sequence is TGTGCCAGCAGCCAAGCATTTGGCGGATTACCCACAGATACGCAGTATTTT. As protein: CASSQAFGGLPTDTQYF.